The T cell receptor (beta chain) under discussion was sequenced for a study of identical twins. Notes on the study in general: Out-of-frame sharing of TCR alpha in monozygotic twins was underestimated by models. One should note that invariant MAIT and iNKT cells could partly confound zero-insertion analyses.

In TCRdb, the 5' RACE reads were re-called with MiXCR into one record per CDR3 protein. The repertoire holds just under 650,000 distinct CDR3 sequences, just over 7% seen once, with 1.6% in the top ten. V gave up 1 base and J gave up 0 bases; unmatched junction bases: 10. The CDR3 covers 17 residues. Germline V CDR1 and CDR2: SQVTM, ANQGSEA. In this sample, this clonotype turned up many times. Its antigen is unidentified. The data were also submitted as part of a second study, on yellow fever vaccine responses in identical twins.

The source material was PBMCs. The receptor was isolated from a woman under 30 in good health. The gene calls are TRBV29-1 and TRBJ2-7; 9 bases fit TRBD2. The CDR3 coding sequence is TGCAGCGTTGAAGTAGGGATACTAGCGGGTGACTCCTACGAGCAGTACTTC. This translates into CSVEVGILAGDSYEQYF.